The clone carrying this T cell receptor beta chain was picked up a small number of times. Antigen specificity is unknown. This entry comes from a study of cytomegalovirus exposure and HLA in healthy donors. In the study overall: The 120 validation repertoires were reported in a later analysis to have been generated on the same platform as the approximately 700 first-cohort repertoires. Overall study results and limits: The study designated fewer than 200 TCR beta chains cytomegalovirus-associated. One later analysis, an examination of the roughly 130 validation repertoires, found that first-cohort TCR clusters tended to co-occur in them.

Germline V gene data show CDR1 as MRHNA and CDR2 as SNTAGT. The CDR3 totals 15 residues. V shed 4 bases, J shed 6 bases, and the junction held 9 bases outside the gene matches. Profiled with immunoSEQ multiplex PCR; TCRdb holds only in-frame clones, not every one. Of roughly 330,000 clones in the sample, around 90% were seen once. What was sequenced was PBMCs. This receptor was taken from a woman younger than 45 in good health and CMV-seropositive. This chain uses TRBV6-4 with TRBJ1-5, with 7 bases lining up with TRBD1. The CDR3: CASSVEGGLGQPQHF. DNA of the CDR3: TGTGCCAGCAGTGTGGAAGGGGGCCTGGGTCAGCCCCAGCATTTT.